This entry lists 16 T cell receptor beta chains sequenced from one sample in a study of T cells in Graves' hyperthyroidism and ophthalmopathy. Amplification yielded TCR beta CDR3 regions, with RNA transcripts as the source. TCR CDR3 regions were first amplified by RT-PCR with HTBI primers. A single record per CDR3 protein comes from TCRdb applying MiXCR to the multiplex PCR reads. Counted here are about 280,000 distinct CDR3 sequences, around a quarter occurring once; the ten biggest clones make up about 25%. Specimen: blood. These TCRs come from a man in his forties or fifties with Graves' hyperthyroidism that later progressed to Graves' ophthalmopathy.

This clonotype appeared many times. The chain combines TRBV28 with TRBJ2-7, with 7 bases matching TRBD2. The CDR3 sequence is 15 residues long. The V and J ends lost 5 bases and 1 base, in that order; junction bases with no gene match: 8. Germline V gene sequence: CDR1 MDHEN, CDR2 SYDVKM. CDR3 sequence: CASSPRGRGSYEQYF. Here the CDR3 DNA reads TGTGCCAGCAGTCCGCGTGGGAGGGGATCCTACGAGCAGTACTTC. The whole variable domain, remainder taken from reference TRBV28 and TRBJ2-7, is DVKVTQSSRYLVKRTGEKVFLECVQDMDHENMFWYRQDPGLGLRLIYFSYDVKMKEKGDIPEGYSVSREKKERFSLILESASTNQTSMYLCASSPRGRGSYEQYFGPGTRLTVT.

The chain couples TRBV6-1 to TRBJ2-7; tentative D call: TRBD2 (5 bases). Between the trimmed V and J ends, which lost 6 bases and 5 bases, there was a span of 14 bases. The CDR3 length is 13 residues. CDR1 and CDR2 from the germline V gene are MNHNS and SASEGT. CDR3 loop: CASSSPLGDEQYF. DNA of the CDR3: TGTGCCAGCAGCAGCCCCCTCGGGGACGAGCAGTACTTC.

A few counts support this clonotype. The chain couples TRBV28 to TRBJ2-7; unclear D gene. Trimming removed 7 bases at V and 2 bases at J, with 15 bases between. CDR3 size: 14 residues. Germline V gives CDR1 MDHEN, CDR2 SYDVKM. The CDR3 loop reads CASTPSQPTYEQYF. CDR3 nucleotide sequence: TGTGCCAGCACCCCCTCCCAGCCTACCTACGAGCAGTACTTC.

This chain connects TRBV6-1 to TRBJ1-1; weak D call: TRBD1 (5 bases). Per the germline V gene, CDR1 is MNHNS and CDR2 is SASEGT. CDR3 length: 15 residues. Trimming pared 5 bases from V and 2 bases from J, leaving 15 bases between. CDR3 sequence: CASSSSRAINTEAFF. Written as DNA, the CDR3 is TGTGCCAGCAGTAGTTCCAGGGCGATAAACACTGAAGCTTTCTTT.

In this sample, this clonotype turned up many times. The chain employs TRBV5-1 and TRBJ1-2; tentatively, D is TRBD1 (5 bases). The V gene's germline CDR1 is SGHRS and CDR2 YFSETQ. V was clipped by 0 bases and J by 6 bases, with 12 bases between them. The CDR3 extends over 14 amino acids. In nucleotides, the CDR3 is TGCGCCAGCAGCTTGGGACAGCGGAATAATGGCTACACCTTC. Protein product: CASSLGQRNNGYTF.

This clonotype was counted at least ten times. The chain recombines TRBV11-2 with TRBJ1-2; D unclear. Germline CDR1 SGHAT, CDR2 FQNNGV. The CDR3 is 13 residues long. The ends were cut back, 1 base at V and 4 bases at J, with 7 bases in the middle. The CDR3 loop is CASSLASAYGYTF. The CDR3 DNA reads as TGTGCCAGCAGCTTAGCATCTGCCTATGGCTACACCTTC.

This clonotype was seen at least ten times. A much larger clone lies a single base off, so this may be a read error. This chain uses TRBV28 with TRBJ1-2; no clear D gene. The length of the CDR3 is 12 residues. V shed 1 base and J shed 7 bases, with 7 bases lying between them. The germline CDR1 and CDR2 sequences are MDHEN and SYDVKM. CDR3 in DNA: TGTGCCAGCAGTTTATCGGTGGGTGGCTACACCTTC. Its protein product is CASSLSVGGYTF.

This clonotype was seen many times. This chain links TRBV5-1 with TRBJ2-2; D not resolved. CDR3 length: 15 amino acids. V gave up 4 bases and J gave up 0 bases, with 10 bases separating them. From germline, CDR1 is SGHRS and CDR2 YFSETQ. The CDR3 spells CASSPLLSNTGELFF. Written as DNA, the CDR3 is TGCGCCAGCAGCCCGCTGCTATCGAACACCGGGGAGCTGTTTTTT.

This clonotype was seen many times. The chain combines TRBV29-1 with TRBJ1-2; D perhaps matches TRBD1 (6 bases). CDR3 size: 12 residues. Trimming removed 7 bases at V and 2 bases at J, with 11 bases between. Germline V gene sequence: CDR1 SQVTM, CDR2 ANQGSEA. The CDR3 here is CSAGDTNYGYTF. The DNA for the CDR3 is TGCAGCGCCGGGGACACCAACTATGGCTACACCTTC. Using reference TRBV29-1 and TRBJ1-2 for the parts outside the CDR3, the full variable domain is SAVISQKPSRDICQRGTSLTIQCQVDSQVTMMFWYRQQPGQSLTLIATANQGSEATYESGFVIDKFPISRPNLTFSTLTVSNMSPEDSSIYLCSAGDTNYGYTFGSGTRLTVV.

This clonotype was recorded many times. The gene calls are TRBV29-1 and TRBJ2-3, with D unclear. The CDR3 runs to 14 residues. V shed 4 bases and J shed 2 bases, with 13 bases lying between them. CDR1 is SQVTM and CDR2 is ANQGSEA in the germline V gene. Here the CDR3 reads CSVVGQQNTDTQYF. The CDR3 coding sequence is TGCAGCGTTGTAGGCCAGCAAAACACAGATACGCAGTATTTT.

This clonotype was detected many times. The V call is TRBV9, the J call TRBJ2-5, with TRBD2 matching 7 bases. The length of the CDR3 is 15 residues. V lost 4 bases, J lost 5 bases, and 11 bases stayed unmatched. Germline loops: CDR1 SGDLS, CDR2 YYNGEE. Written as DNA, the CDR3 is TGTGCCAGCAGCTTTCGGGCGCGGGAGTGGGAGACCCAGTACTTC. Encoded protein: CASSFRAREWETQYF.

The chain carries TRBV6-2 or TRBV6-3 and TRBJ1-1; D perhaps matches TRBD1 (5 bases). Per germline, CDR1 MNHEY and CDR2 SVGEGT. V was cut by 4 bases and J by 1 base, with 10 bases left in between. The CDR3 totals 14 residues. The DNA for the CDR3 is TGTGCCAGCAGTTTCCTGGGGACGAACACTGAAGCTTTCTTT. This translates into CASSFLGTNTEAFF.

This clonotype showed up many times. V and J are TRBV7-9 and TRBJ1-1; D is uncertain. This CDR3 is built from 14 residues. Trimming removed 5 bases at V and 1 base at J, with 11 bases between. Germline V CDR1 and CDR2: SEHNR, FQNEAQ (reference sequence). The CDR3 coding sequence is TGTGCCAGCAGCGAGTCGAAGTGGAACACTGAAGCTTTCTTT. Its translation: CASSESKWNTEAFF.

The rearrangement joins TRBV11-3 to TRBJ2-7; no definite D call. The CDR3 spans 14 residues. Per germline, CDR1 SGHNT and CDR2 YENEEA. V was shortened by 6 bases and J by 6 bases, with 18 bases between the two germline ends. Written as DNA, the CDR3 is TGTGCCAGCAGTCCCGCCCCCGGTCGAGTCGAGCAGTACTTC. This sequence encodes CASSPAPGRVEQYF.

This clonotype was seen many times. This chain links TRBV20-1 with TRBJ1-1, with D possibly TRBD1 on 6 matching bases. Germline CDR1 reads DFQATT; CDR2 reads SNEGSKA (reference sequence). V was cut by 3 bases and J by 1 base, with 15 bases left in between. This CDR3 has 15 residues. CDR3 amino acids: CSASDVGQSNTEAFF. The CDR3 DNA follows: TGCAGTGCTAGTGATGTAGGACAGTCGAACACTGAAGCTTTCTTT.

This clonotype was counted many times. This chain connects TRBV20-1 to TRBJ2-7, with TRBD2 matching over 11 bases. V lost 3 bases to trimming and J lost 3 bases; unmatched junction nucleotides: 4. The CDR3 spans 14 residues. Germline V gene lookup returns CDR1 DFQATT and CDR2 SNEGSKA (reference sequence). In DNA form, the CDR3 reads TGCAGTGCTAGCCCCACTAGCGGGAGCTACGAGCAGTACTTC. Amino acid sequence: CSASPTSGSYEQYF.